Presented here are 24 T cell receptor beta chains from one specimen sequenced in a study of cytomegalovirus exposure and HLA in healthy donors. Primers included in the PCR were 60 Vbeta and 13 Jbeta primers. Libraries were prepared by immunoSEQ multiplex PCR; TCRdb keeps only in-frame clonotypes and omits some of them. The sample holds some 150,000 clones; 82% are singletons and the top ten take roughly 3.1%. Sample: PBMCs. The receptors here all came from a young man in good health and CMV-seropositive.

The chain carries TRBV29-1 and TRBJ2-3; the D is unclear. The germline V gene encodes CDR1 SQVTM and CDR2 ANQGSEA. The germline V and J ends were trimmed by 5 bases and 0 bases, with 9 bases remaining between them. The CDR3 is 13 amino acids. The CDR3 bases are TGCAGCGTTCCCGCCAGGAGCACAGATACGCAGTATTTT. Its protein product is CSVPARSTDTQYF.

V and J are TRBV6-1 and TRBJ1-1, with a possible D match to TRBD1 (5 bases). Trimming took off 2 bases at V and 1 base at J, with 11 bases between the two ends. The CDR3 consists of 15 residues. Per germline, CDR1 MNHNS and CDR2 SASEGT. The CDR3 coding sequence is TGTGCCAGCAGTGAAATTCCAGGGCCGAACACTGAAGCTTTCTTT. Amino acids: CASSEIPGPNTEAFF.

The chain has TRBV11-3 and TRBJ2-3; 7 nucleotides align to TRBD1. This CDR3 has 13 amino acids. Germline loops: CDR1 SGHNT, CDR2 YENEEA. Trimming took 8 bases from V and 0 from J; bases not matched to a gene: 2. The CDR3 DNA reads TGTGCCAGCCGAGGGGGCAGCACAGATACGCAGTATTTT. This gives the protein CASRGGSTDTQYF.

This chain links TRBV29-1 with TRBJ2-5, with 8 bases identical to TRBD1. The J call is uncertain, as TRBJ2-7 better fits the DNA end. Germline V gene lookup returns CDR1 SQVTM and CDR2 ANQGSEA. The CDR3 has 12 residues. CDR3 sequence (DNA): TGCAGCGTGCAGACAGGGGAGGCCGAGCAGTACTTC. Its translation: CSVQTGEAEQYF.

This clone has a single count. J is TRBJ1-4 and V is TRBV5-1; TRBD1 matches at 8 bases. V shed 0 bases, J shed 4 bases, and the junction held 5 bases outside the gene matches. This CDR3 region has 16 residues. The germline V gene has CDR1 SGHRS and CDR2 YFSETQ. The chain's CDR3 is CASSLAQGAFNEKLFF. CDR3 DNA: TGCGCCAGCAGCTTGGCGCAGGGGGCTTTTAATGAAAAACTGTTTTTT.

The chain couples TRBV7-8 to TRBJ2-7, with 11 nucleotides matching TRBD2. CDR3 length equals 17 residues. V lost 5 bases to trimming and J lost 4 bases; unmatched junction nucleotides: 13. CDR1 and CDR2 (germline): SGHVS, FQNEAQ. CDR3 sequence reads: CASSESAGTSGEYEQYF. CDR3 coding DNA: TGTGCCAGCAGCGAGTCGGCCGGGACTAGCGGAGAATACGAGCAGTACTTC.

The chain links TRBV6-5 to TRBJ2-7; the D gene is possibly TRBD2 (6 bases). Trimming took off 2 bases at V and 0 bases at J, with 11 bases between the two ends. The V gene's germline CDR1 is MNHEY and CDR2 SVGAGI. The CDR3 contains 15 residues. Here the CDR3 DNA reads TGTGCCAGCAGTTACGGCGGGACCCTCTCCTACGAGCAGTACTTC. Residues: CASSYGGTLSYEQYF.

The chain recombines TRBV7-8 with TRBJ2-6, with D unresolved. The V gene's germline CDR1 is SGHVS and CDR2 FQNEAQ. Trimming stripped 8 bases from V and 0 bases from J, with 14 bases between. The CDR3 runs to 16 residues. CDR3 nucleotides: TGTGCCAGCCGCCCAGATCGGAGCTCTGGGGCCAACGTCCTGACTTTC. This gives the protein CASRPDRSSGANVLTF.

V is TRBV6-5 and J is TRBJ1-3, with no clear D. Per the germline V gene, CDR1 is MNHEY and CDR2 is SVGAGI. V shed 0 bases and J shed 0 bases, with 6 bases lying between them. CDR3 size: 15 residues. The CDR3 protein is CASSYSEGSGNTIYF. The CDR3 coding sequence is TGTGCCAGCAGTTACTCAGAGGGCTCTGGAAACACCATATATTTT.

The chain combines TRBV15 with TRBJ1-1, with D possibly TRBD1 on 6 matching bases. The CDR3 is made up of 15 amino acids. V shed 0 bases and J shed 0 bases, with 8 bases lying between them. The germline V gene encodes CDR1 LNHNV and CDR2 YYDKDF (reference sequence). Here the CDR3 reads CATSRETGLNTEAFF. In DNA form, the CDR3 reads TGTGCCACCAGCAGAGAGACAGGATTGAACACTGAAGCTTTCTTT.

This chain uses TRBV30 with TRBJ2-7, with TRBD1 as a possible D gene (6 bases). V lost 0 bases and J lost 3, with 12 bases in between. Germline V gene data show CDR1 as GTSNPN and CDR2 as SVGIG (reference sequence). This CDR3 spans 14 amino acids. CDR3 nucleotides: TGTGCCTGGAGTGTAGCACAGGGAAACTACGAGCAGTACTTC. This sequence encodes CAWSVAQGNYEQYF. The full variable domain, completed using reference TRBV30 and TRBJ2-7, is SQTIHQWPATLVQPVGSPLSLECTVEGTSNPNLYWYRQAAGRGLQLLFYSVGIGQISSEVPQNLSASRPQDRQFILSSKKLLLSDSGFYLCAWSVAQGNYEQYFGPGTRLTVT.

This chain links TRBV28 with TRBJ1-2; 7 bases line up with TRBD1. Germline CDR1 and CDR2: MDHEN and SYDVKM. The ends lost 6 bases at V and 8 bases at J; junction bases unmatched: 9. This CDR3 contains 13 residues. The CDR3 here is CASRVLTGNGYTF. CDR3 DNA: TGTGCCAGCAGGGTTTTGACAGGGAACGGCTACACCTTC.

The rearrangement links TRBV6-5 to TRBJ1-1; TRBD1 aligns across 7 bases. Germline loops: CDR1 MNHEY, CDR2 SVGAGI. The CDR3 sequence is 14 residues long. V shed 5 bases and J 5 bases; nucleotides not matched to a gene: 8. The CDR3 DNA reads TGTGCCAGCAGTCGACGACAGGGCAGGACTGAAGCTTTCTTT. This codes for CASSRRQGRTEAFF.

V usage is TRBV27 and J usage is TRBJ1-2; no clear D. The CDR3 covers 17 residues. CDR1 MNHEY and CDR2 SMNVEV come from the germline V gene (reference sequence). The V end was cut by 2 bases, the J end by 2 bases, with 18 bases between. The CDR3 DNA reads TGTGCCAGCAGTTTAGTTAGTCGCGGATTACGCAACTATGGCTACACCTTC. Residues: CASSLVSRGLRNYGYTF.

CDR3 sequence: CASSLRQGPLQPQHF. CDR3 bases: TGTGCCAGCAGCCTCCGACAGGGGCCCCTTCAGCCCCAGCATTTT. The rearrangement joins TRBV7-8 to TRBJ1-5; 8 bases are shared with TRBD1. V shed 5 bases and J 6 bases; nucleotides not matched to a gene: 9. In germline, CDR1 is SGHVS, CDR2 FQNEAQ. This CDR3 is 15 amino acids long.

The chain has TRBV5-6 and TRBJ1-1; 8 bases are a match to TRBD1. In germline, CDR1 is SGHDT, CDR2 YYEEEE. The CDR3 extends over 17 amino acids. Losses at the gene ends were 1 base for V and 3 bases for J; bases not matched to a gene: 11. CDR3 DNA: TGTGCCAGCAGCTTGTACACAGGACAGGGAGCACACACTGAAGCTTTCTTT. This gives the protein CASSLYTGQGAHTEAFF.

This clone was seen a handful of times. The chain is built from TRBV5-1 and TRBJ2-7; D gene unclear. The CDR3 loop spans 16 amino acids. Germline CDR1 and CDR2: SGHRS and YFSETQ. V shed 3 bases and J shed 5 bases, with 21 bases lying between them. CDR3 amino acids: CASSSTVGLSENEQYF. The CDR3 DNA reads TGCGCCAGCAGCTCAACGGTTGGGTTATCGGAGAACGAGCAGTACTTC.

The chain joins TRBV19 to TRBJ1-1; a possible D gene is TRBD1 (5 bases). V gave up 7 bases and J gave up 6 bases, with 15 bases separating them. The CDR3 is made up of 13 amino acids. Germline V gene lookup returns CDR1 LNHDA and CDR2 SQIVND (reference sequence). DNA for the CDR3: TGTGCCAGTACATTCGGGGGATGGTCTGAAGCTTTCTTT. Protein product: CASTFGGWSEAFF.

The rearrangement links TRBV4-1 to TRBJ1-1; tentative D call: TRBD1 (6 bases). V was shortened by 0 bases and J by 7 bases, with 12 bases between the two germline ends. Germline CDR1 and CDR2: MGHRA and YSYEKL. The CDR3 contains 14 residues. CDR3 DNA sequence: TGCGCCAGCAGCCAAGATAACAGGGCCAATGAAGCTTTCTTT. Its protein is CASSQDNRANEAFF.

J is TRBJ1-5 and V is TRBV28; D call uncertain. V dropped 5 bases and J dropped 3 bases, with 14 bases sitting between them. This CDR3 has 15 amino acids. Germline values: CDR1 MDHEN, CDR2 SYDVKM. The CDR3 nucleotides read TGTGCCAGCAGTCCAATGCTAGAATTCAATCAGCCCCAGCATTTT. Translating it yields CASSPMLEFNQPQHF.

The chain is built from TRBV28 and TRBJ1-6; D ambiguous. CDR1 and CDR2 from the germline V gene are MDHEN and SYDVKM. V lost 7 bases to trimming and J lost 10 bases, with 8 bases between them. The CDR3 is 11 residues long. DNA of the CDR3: TGTGCCAGCACATCCAGGTCACCCCTCCACTTT. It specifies CASTSRSPLHF.

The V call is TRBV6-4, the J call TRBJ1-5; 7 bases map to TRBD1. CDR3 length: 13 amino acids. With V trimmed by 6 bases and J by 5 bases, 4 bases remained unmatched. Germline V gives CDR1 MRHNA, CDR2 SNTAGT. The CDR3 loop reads CASSRDSYQPQHF. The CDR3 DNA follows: TGTGCCAGCAGCAGGGACAGTTATCAGCCCCAGCATTTT.

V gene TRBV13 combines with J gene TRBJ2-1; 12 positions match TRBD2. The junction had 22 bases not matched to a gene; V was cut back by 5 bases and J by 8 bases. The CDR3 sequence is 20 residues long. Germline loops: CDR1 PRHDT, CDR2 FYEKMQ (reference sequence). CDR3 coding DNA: TGTGCCAGCAGCCCCCTCGGACTAGCGGGATCCTCCACGATTCGGTATGAGCAGTTCTTC. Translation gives CASSPLGLAGSSTIRYEQFF.

CDR3 loop: CASSLEVGVTGELFF. The CDR3 DNA follows: TGTGCCAGCAGCTTAGAGGTGGGAGTCACCGGGGAGCTGTTTTTT. The rearrangement links TRBV11-2 to TRBJ2-2, with D possibly TRBD2 on 5 matching bases. V gave up 0 bases and J gave up 4 bases, with 9 bases separating them. Germline CDR1 and CDR2: SGHAT and FQNNGV. This CDR3 is 15 amino acids long.